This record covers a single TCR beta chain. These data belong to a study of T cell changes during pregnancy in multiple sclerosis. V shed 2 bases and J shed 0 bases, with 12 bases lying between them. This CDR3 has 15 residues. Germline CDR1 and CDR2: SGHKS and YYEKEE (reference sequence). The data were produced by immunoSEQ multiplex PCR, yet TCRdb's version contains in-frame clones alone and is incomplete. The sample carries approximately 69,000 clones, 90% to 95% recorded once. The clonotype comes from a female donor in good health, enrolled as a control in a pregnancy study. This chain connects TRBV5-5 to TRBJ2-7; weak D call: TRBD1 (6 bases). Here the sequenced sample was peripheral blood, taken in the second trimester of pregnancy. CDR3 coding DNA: TGTGCCAGCAGCTTAGCAGCAGGGGTCTCCTACGAGCAGTACTTC. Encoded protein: CASSLAAGVSYEQYF.